This T cell receptor beta chain was recorded in a study of OX40 agonist ivuxolimab in advanced cancers. Study findings and constraints: Both CD4+ and CD8+ T cell populations in blood had undergone clonal expansion by week 6 at 0.1 to 3.0 mg/kg. The antigens recognized by the expanded peripheral T cells, that is their antigen specificity, were not determined.

Libraries were prepared by immunoSEQ multiplex PCR; TCRdb keeps only in-frame clonotypes and omits some of them. This sample yields roughly 76,000 clones, of which about 86% are seen a single time; about 8.6% belongs to the top ten. About this clone: Its matching antigen is unknown.

This sample comprised CD4+ or CD8+ T cells sorted from blood, obtained in a trial of the OX40 agonist ivuxolimab. The origin of this receptor is an adult with an advanced solid tumor such as melanoma, head and neck, liver or kidney cancer.

The CDR3 spells CASRLYGGENEKLFF. The CDR3 DNA reads as TGTGCCAGCCGGTTATATGGGGGAGAGAATGAAAAACTGTTTTTT. This chain joins TRBV2 and TRBJ1-4, with D perhaps matching TRBD1 (5 bases). The CDR3 consists of 15 residues. Looked up from germline, CDR1 is SNHLY and CDR2 is FYNNEI. Between the trimmed V and J ends, which lost 8 bases and 5 bases, there was a span of 18 bases.